This T cell receptor (beta chain) stems from a study of T-cell reconstitution after alpha-beta-depleted transplantation in children. The germline V and J ends were trimmed by 6 bases and 0 bases, with 13 bases remaining between them. This CDR3 has 15 amino acids. Germline V gene lookup returns CDR1 SGHKS and CDR2 YYEKEE (reference sequence). About this clonotype itself: As yet, its antigen is unknown.

The authors prepared the TCRbeta library with unique molecular identifiers. TCRdb re-derived calls from the PCR reads in MiXCR, one entry per CDR3 protein. The data contain approximately 800,000 distinct CDR3 sequences, 15% to 20% of them singletons. Notes on the study in general: It was newly produced T cells that mostly accounted for T-cell counts and diversity one year after transplant.

This clonotype was sampled from a male patient younger than 18 who had a stem cell transplant for acute lymphoblastic leukemia, so the T cells may come from the graft donor. Material: PBMCs, mostly from graft donor cells, obtained 360 days after TCRalphabeta/CD19-depleted stem cell transplant. This sequence joins TRBV5-5 and TRBJ2-1; D uncertain. CDR3 sequence reads: CASTSDPSSYNEQFF. As DNA, the CDR3 is TGTGCCAGCACCTCGGACCCTAGCTCCTACAATGAGCAGTTCTTC.